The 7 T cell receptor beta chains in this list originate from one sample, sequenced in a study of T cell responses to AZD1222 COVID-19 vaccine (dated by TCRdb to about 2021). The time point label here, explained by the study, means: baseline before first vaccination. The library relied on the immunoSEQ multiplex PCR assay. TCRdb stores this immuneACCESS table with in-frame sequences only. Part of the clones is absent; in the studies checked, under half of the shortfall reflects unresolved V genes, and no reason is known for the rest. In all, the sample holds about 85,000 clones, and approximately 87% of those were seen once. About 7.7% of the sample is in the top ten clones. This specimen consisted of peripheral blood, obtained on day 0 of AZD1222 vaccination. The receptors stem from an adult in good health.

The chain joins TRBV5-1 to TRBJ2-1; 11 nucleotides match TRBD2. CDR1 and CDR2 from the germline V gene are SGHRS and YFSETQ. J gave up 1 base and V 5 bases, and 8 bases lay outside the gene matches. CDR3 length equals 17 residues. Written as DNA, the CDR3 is TGCGCCAGCAGAAGTAGCGGGGGGGCCGGGTCCTACAATGAGCAGTTCTTC. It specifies CASRSSGGAGSYNEQFF.

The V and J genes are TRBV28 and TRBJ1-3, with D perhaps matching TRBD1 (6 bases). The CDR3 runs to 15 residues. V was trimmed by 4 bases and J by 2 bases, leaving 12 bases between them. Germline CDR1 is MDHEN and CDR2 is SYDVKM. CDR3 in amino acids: CASSSPGAAGNTIYF. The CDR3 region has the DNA TGTGCCAGCAGTTCCCCAGGGGCGGCTGGAAACACCATATATTTT.

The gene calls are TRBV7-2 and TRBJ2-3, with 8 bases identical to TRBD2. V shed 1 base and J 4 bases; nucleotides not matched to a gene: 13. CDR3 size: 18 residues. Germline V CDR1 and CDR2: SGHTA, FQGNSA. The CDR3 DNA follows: TGTGCCAGCAGCTTAGGGCCCCCTTCGGGAGGGTTGGCAGATACGCAGTATTTT. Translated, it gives CASSLGPPSGGLADTQYF.

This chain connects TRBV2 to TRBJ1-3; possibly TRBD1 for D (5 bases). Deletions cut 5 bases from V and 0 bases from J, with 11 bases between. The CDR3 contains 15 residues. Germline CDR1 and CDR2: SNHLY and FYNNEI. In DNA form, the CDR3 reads TGTGCCAGCAGTCTCGACAGCCCCTCTGGAAACACCATATATTTT. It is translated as CASSLDSPSGNTIYF.

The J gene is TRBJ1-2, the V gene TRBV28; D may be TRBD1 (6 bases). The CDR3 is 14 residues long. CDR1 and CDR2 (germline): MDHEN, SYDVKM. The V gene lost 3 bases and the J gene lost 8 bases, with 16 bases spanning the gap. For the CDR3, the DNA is TGTGCCAGCAGTTTGATAGGGGGAGGTTGGGGCTACACCTTC. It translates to CASSLIGGGWGYTF.

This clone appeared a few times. CDR3 bases: TGTGCCAGCGGCGCGGGGACCTCGGAGCAGTACTTC. It translates to CASGAGTSEQYF. The chain links TRBV2 to TRBJ2-7, with D perhaps TRBD2 (6 bases). CDR1 SNHLY and CDR2 FYNNEI come from the germline V gene. V dropped 8 bases and J dropped 7 bases, with 15 bases sitting between them. The CDR3 contains 12 residues.

The CDR3 loop reads CASSFLGFPGGRLGEKLFF. The CDR3 DNA follows: TGTGCCAGCAGTTTCCTGGGGTTCCCCGGGGGTAGGCTTGGTGAAAAACTGTTTTTT. The chain carries TRBV28 and TRBJ1-4; D perhaps matches TRBD1 (5 bases). CDR1 MDHEN and CDR2 SYDVKM come from the germline V gene. The CDR3 is 19 residues long. V dropped 3 bases and J dropped 7 bases, with 27 bases sitting between them.